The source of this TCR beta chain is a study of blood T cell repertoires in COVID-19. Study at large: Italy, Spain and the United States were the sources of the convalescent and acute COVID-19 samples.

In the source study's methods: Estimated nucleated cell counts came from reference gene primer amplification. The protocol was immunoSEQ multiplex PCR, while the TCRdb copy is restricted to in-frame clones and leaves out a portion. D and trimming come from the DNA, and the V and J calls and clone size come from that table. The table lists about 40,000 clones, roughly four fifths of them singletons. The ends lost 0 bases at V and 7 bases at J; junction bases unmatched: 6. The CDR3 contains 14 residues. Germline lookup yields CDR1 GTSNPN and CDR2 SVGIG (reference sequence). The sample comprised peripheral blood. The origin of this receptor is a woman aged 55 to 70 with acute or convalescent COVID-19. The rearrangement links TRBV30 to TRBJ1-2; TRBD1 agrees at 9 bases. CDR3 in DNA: TGTGCCTGGAGTGTGATACAGGGGGCGGGTGGCTACACCTTC. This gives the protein CAWSVIQGAGGYTF.